Below, 24 T cell receptor beta chains from the same sample are listed, as sequenced in a study of monozygotic twins with inflammatory bowel disease. TCRdb re-called the 5' RACE reads, yielding one record per CDR3 amino acid sequence without DNA. The sample table includes approximately 200,000 distinct CDR3 sequences. The sequencing input was blood. The receptors were gathered from a human donor with ulcerative colitis or Crohn's disease, or a healthy co-twin of an affected twin (not recorded which).

The chain combines TRBV7-9 with TRBJ1-5. This CDR3 contains 13 residues. Germline lookup yields CDR1 SEHNR and CDR2 FQNEAQ (reference sequence). This CDR3 reads CASSSFQDQPQHF.

The chain joins TRBV25-1 to TRBJ1-2. Germline V CDR1 and CDR2: MGHDK, SYGVNS. The CDR3 is made up of 14 amino acids. The CDR3: CASGEAGTPYGYTF.

V usage is TRBV6-1 and J usage is TRBJ1-3. Germline V lookup: CDR1 MNHNS, CDR2 SASEGT. This CDR3 comprises 14 residues. The CDR3 sequence: CASRDYSSGNTIYF.

CDR3 residues: CASSVGSNQPQHF. The chain joins TRBV9 to TRBJ1-5. The CDR3 extends over 13 amino acids. Germline V gives CDR1 SGDLS, CDR2 YYNGEE.

CDR3 in amino acids: CSARGPWDTEAFF. The V and J genes are TRBV20-1 and TRBJ1-1; TCRdb designates TRBD1, a call that cannot be tested without DNA. Germline V gene data show CDR1 as DFQATT and CDR2 as SNEGSKA (reference sequence). This CDR3 contains 13 residues.

The chain carries TRBV7-2 and TRBJ1-2; without DNA, the TCRdb call of TRBD1 cannot be checked. CDR1 and CDR2 from the germline V gene are SGHTA and FQGNSA. CDR3 length equals 14 residues. The CDR3 region is CASSFGQAEYGYTF.

The rearrangement links TRBV27 to TRBJ2-6. CDR3 size: 15 residues. Germline lookup yields CDR1 MNHEY and CDR2 SMNVEV (reference sequence). The CDR3 spells CASSWTGSGANVLTF.

This rearrangement joins TRBV12-3 or TRBV12-4 to TRBJ1-4. The CDR3 is made up of 16 amino acids. CDR3 in amino acids: CASSLIRGSTNEKLFF.

This CDR3 is CASNSLPYYEQYF. The rearrangement uses TRBV6-1 and TRBJ2-7. In germline, CDR1 is MNHNS, CDR2 SASEGT. This CDR3 comprises 13 residues.

This chain joins TRBV10-3 and TRBJ2-7; TCRdb lists TRBD2, though no DNA is available to test this call. Germline CDR1 and CDR2: ENHRY and SYGVKD. The CDR3 contains 14 residues. Here the CDR3 reads CASRHSGDSYEQYF.

The chain has TRBV7-9 and TRBJ1-2; there is no DNA to check the TCRdb D call of TRBD1. This CDR3 contains 15 residues. CDR1 and CDR2 from the germline V gene are SEHNR and FQNEAQ (reference sequence). CDR3: CASSLASGPDYGYTF.

This chain uses TRBV5-5 with TRBJ1-5. This CDR3 contains 14 residues. Looked up from germline, CDR1 is SGHKS and CDR2 is YYEKEE (reference sequence). The CDR3 loop reads CASSFGDSYQPQHF.

The chain carries TRBV20-1 and TRBJ2-1; absent DNA, TCRdb's TRBD2 call cannot be checked. Germline CDR1 and CDR2: DFQATT and SNEGSKA (reference sequence). The CDR3 sequence is 16 residues long. CDR3 residues: CSAAPGLAGDRYEQFF.

This rearrangement joins TRBV20-1 to TRBJ1-1. Looked up from germline, CDR1 is DFQATT and CDR2 is SNEGSKA (reference sequence). The CDR3 spans 13 residues. The CDR3 region is CSARGRRHTEAFF.

The rearrangement uses TRBV4-1 and TRBJ1-1; TCRdb gives TRBD1 as the D gene, but with no DNA this cannot be confirmed. Germline V gene data show CDR1 as MGHRA and CDR2 as YSYEKL. The CDR3 totals 17 residues. CDR3 region: CASSQTGTGQGNTEAFF.

The chain couples TRBV20-1 to TRBJ1-6; TCRdb designates TRBD1, a call that cannot be tested without DNA. This CDR3 spans 14 amino acids. Germline V gene sequence: CDR1 DFQATT, CDR2 SNEGSKA (reference sequence). The chain's CDR3 is CSARGRGKNSPLHF.

The chain joins TRBV4-1 to TRBJ1-2. The CDR3 extends over 15 amino acids. Germline CDR1 MGHRA, CDR2 YSYEKL. The CDR3: CASSQGTNTNYGYTF.

CDR3 sequence reads: CASSDDASGEPTGGQPQHF. The chain recombines TRBV5-1 with TRBJ1-5; the TCRdb call, TRBD1, lacks DNA for checking. This CDR3 is 19 amino acids long. In germline, CDR1 is SGHRS, CDR2 YFSETQ.

The chain joins TRBV7-3 to TRBJ1-2; with no DNA, the TCRdb D assignment of TRBD1 cannot be verified. In germline, CDR1 is SGHTA, CDR2 FQGTGA. This CDR3 comprises 13 residues. CDR3 in amino acids: CASSFSGLEGYTF.

The CDR3 reads CASSPSDGLGQETQYF. The chain recombines TRBV18 with TRBJ2-5; checking the TCRdb D call of TRBD1 is not possible without DNA. Germline CDR1 and CDR2: KGHSH and LQKENI. This CDR3 has 16 residues.

V is TRBV12-3 or TRBV12-4 and J is TRBJ1-3; TCRdb designates TRBD1, a call that cannot be tested without DNA. This CDR3 is built from 14 residues. CDR3 sequence: CASSRSPGGNTIYF.

The chain couples TRBV20-1 to TRBJ1-1. The CDR3 runs 14 residues. CDR1 DFQATT and CDR2 SNEGSKA come from the germline V gene (reference sequence). CDR3 in amino acids: CSARLGLSNTEAFF.

The gene calls are TRBV9 and TRBJ2-3; TCRdb's D call, TRBD2, is unchecked because there is no DNA. Germline V gives CDR1 SGDLS, CDR2 YYNGEE. The CDR3 has 16 amino acids. The CDR3: CASSAGGLAGTDTQYF.

The V call is TRBV7-2, the J call TRBJ2-3; TCRdb's D gene call, TRBD1, goes unchecked for lack of DNA. Germline CDR1 is SGHTA and CDR2 is FQGNSA. There are 16 residues in the CDR3. CDR3 residues: CASSSIFGDRAYTQYF.